This T cell receptor (beta chain) is from a study of cytomegalovirus exposure and HLA in healthy donors. Study context: Earlier results showed 90 million to 120 million unique TCR beta sequences derived from approximately 170 million T cells. Study outcomes and limitations: In a later analysis, at a false discovery rate of 0.05, fewer than 20,000 TCR beta sequences were associated with HLA alleles.

From germline, CDR1 is MDHEN and CDR2 SYDVKM. V lost 10 bases, J lost 0 bases, and 19 bases lay in between. This CDR3 is 16 amino acids long. A word on this clone: Its antigen remains unidentified.

This PCR relied on a set of 60 Vbeta primers and 13 Jbeta primers. This table comes from immunoSEQ multiplex PCR, and its TCRdb copy is limited to in-frame clones, with some not included. This table has 100,000 to 120,000 clones, over 65% appearing once. The TCR originated in a man between 40 and 49 years old in good health and CMV-seropositive. The rearrangement links TRBV28 to TRBJ1-3, with a possible D match to TRBD1 (6 bases). Source material: PBMCs. CDR3 sequence (DNA): TGTGCCATAGGGGGGGGGTGGCGATCCTCTGGAAACACCATATATTTT. This translates into CAIGGGWRSSGNTIYF.